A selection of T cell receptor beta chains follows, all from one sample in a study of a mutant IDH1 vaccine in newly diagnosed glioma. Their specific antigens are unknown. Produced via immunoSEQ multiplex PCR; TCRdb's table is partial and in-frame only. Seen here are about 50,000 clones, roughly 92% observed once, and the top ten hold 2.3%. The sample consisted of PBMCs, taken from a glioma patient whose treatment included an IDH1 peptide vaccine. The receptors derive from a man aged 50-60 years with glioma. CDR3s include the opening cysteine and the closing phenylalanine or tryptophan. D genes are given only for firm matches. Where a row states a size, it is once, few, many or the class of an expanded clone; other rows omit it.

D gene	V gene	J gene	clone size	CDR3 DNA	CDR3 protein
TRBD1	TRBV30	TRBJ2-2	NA	TGTGCCTGGAGTCTCCTCGGACCCCGGGACAGGGTCGGTGCCGGCAAAAACACCGGGGAGCTGTTTTTT	CAWSLLGPRDRVGAGKNTGELFF
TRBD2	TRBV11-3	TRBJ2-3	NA	TGTGCCAGCAGCCGCGGGAGGACAGATACGCAGTATTTT	CASSRGRTDTQYF
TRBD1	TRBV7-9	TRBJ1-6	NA	TGTGCCAGCAGCTCAAATATAGACCGACAGGGGTATTCACCCCTCCACTTT	CASSSNIDRQGYSPLHF
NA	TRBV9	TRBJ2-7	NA	TGTGCCAGCAGCTCGGATTCCCCGAGGGAGCAGTACTTC	CASSSDSPREQYF
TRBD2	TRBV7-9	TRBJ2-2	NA	TGTGCCAGCAGCTTAGCCACGGGGGGCGGGGAGCTGTTTTTT	CASSLATGGGELFF
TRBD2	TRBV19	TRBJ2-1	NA	TGTGCCAGTAGAGATAGCGGGAGGGCCTACAATGAGCAGTTCTTC	CASRDSGRAYNEQFF
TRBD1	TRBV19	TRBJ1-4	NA	TGTGCCCCCCAACCACAGGGGGCGCGCCAGGGGGAAAAACTGTTTTTT	CAPQPQGARQGEKLFF
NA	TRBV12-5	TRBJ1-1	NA	TGTGCTAGTGGCTTTTGGGGCAGGGAAAGGGCTTTCTTT	CASGFWGRERAFF
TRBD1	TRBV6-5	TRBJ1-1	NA	TGTGCCAGCAGTTACCTCGGGGGACAGCGGAACACTGAAGCTTTCTTT	CASSYLGGQRNTEAFF
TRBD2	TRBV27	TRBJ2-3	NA	TGTGCCAGCAGTTTTCTGGCTGTAGCGGGAGGAAACGCAGATACGCAGTATTTT	CASSFLAVAGGNADTQYF
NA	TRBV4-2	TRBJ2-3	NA	TGTGCCAGCAGCCAAGATCCACTCCTACTTACAGATACGCAGTATTTT	CASSQDPLLLTDTQYF
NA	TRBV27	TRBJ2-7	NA	TGTGCCAGCAGTATCGGGACGTTTCCCTACGAGCAGTACTTC	CASSIGTFPYEQYF
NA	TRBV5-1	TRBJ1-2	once	TGCGCCAGCAGCTTCGAGGGCCCCGGCTACACCTTC	CASSFEGPGYTF
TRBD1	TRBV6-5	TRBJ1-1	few	TGTGCCAGCAGTTTTCTTTCTGGACAGGGATTCACTGAAGCTTTCTTT	CASSFLSGQGFTEAFF
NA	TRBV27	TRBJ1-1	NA	TGTGCCAGCAGTTTATTATCCAATGGACTGCAGCTGAACACTGAAGCTTTCTTT	CASSLLSNGLQLNTEAFF
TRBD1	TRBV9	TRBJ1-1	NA	TGTGCCAGCAGCGCCCAACAGGGGGCGACTGAAGCTTTCTTT	CASSAQQGATEAFF
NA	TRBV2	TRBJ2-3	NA	TGTGCCAGCAGCAGTTGGGAGCTCAGAGAGTCCACAGATACGCAGTATTTT	CASSSWELRESTDTQYF
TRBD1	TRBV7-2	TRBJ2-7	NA	TGTGCCAGCAGCATAGGACAGGGAATACCCTACGAGCAGTACTTC	CASSIGQGIPYEQYF
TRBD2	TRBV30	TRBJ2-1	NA	TGTGCCTGGAGGGGCGGGAGGTCGGATGAGCAGTTCTTC	CAWRGGRSDEQFF
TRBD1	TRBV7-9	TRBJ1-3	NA	TGTGCCAGCAGCTCCGAATTGGGACAGGGGACAGATGGAAACACCATATATTTT	CASSSELGQGTDGNTIYF
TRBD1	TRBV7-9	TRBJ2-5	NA	TGTGCCAGCAGCTCACCGACAGGGTGGGAGACCCAGTACTTC	CASSSPTGWETQYF
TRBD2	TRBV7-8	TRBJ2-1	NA	TGTGCCAGCAGCCCCCGGGGCGGGAGGGACAATGAGCAGTTCTTC	CASSPRGGRDNEQFF
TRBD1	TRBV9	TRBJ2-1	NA	TGTGCCAGCAGCGTAGGTGGCAGGGGGCTCAATGAGCAGTTCTTC	CASSVGGRGLNEQFF
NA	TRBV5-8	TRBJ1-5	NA	TGTGCCAGCAGCCTCGACAGAAATCAGCCCCAGCATTTT	CASSLDRNQPQHF
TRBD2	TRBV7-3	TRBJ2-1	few	TGTGAGGCCCCGCTAGCGGAGATGTACAATGAGCAGTTCTTC	CEAPLAEMYNEQFF
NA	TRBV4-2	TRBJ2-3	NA	TGTGCCAGCAGCCAAGAGCCGGCGGGTAGCACAGATACGCAGTATTTT	CASSQEPAGSTDTQYF
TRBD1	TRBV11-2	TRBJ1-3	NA	TGTGCCAGCAGCCCCGGGACAGGGGCGGCCGGAAACACCATATATTTT	CASSPGTGAAGNTIYF
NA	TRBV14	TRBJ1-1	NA	TGTGCCAGCAGCCAATTTCTTGGATTCTCGGCTGGGAGCACTGAAGCTTTCTTT	CASSQFLGFSAGSTEAFF
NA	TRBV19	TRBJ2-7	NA	TGTGCCAGTAGTTTATACCTAGACAGTCGGGAGCAGTACTTC	CASSLYLDSREQYF
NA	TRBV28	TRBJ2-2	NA	TGTGCCAGCAGTTGGGGGGGGGAGCTGTTTTTT	CASSWGGELFF
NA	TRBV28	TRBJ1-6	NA	TGTGCCAGCAGCCGAGGAAGGGGAAATTCACCCCTCCACTTT	CASSRGRGNSPLHF
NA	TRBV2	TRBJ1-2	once	TGTGCCAGAACATCCCAGGGTTATGGCTACACCTTC	CARTSQGYGYTF
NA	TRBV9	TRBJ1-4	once	TGTGCCAGCAGCGTAGCAGGGTTTACTAATGAAAAACTGTTTTTT	CASSVAGFTNEKLFF
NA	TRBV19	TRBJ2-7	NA	TGTGCCACCCACCCAGCCGGTGGGGCGATGGGTGAGCAGTACTTC	CATHPAGGAMGEQYF
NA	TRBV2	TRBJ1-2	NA	TGTGCCAGCACGGGCACAGCCTATGGCTACACCTTC	CASTGTAYGYTF
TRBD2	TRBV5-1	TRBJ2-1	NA	TGCGCCAGCAGCTTGTTTGGGACTAACTTCAATGAGCAGTTCTTC	CASSLFGTNFNEQFF
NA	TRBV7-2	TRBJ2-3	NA	TGTGCCAGCAGCTTAGGGCTCGAGTCAGGGCTATTTATGACAGATACGCAGTATTTT	CASSLGLESGLFMTDTQYF
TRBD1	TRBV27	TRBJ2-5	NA	TGTGCCTCAGCAGTGGGTGTGGGTGGGGACAGTGAGACCCAGTACTTC	CASAVGVGGDSETQYF
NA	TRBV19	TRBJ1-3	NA	TGTGCCAGTGCCACGATCTCTGGAAACACCATATATTTT	CASATISGNTIYF
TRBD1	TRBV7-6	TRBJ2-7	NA	TGTGCCAGCAGCTTCTCGGGACAGAACTACGAGCAGTACTTC	CASSFSGQNYEQYF
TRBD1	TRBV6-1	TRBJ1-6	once	TGTGCCAGCAGCAGGACAGGGTTCTATTCACCCCTCCACTTT	CASSRTGFYSPLHF
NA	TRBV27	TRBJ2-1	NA	TGTGCCAGCAGCCGACAGGTAAACAATGAGCAGTTCTTC	CASSRQVNNEQFF
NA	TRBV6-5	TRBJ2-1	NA	TGTGCCAGCAGTTGGTCCGGTGCCGGCTCCTACAATGAGCAGTTCTTC	CASSWSGAGSYNEQFF
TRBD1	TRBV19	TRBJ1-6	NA	TGTGCCAGTAGTCCTGACAGGGGGTATAATTCACCCCTCCACTTT	CASSPDRGYNSPLHF
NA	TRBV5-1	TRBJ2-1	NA	TGCGCCAGCAGCCCAGGCTCCAGCTCCTACAATGAGCAGTTCTTC	CASSPGSSSYNEQFF
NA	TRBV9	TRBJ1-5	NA	TGTGCCAGCAGCGTACGGGTCCAGCCCCAGCATTTT	CASSVRVQPQHF
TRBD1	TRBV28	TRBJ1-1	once	TGTGCCAGCAGTTTTAGGTGGGGACAGACTGAAGCTTTCTTT	CASSFRWGQTEAFF
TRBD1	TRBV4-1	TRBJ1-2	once	TGCGCCAGCAGCCGAGAACGACAGGGGTATGGCTACACCTTC	CASSRERQGYGYTF
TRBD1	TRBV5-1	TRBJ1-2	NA	TGCGCCAGCAGCTTGGGACAGGGGGCTGGGTATGGCTACACCTTC	CASSLGQGAGYGYTF
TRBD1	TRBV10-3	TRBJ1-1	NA	TGTGCCATCAGTGACCAGGGGGCCAAAAACACTGAAGCTTTCTTT	CAISDQGAKNTEAFF
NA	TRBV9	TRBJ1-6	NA	TGTGCCAGCAGCTCAGAGCGTAGGGGGAATAATTCACCCCTCCACTTT	CASSSERRGNNSPLHF
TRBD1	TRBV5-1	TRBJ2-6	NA	TGCGCCAGCAGCTTGGGGTTGAGGGGGCAGGGGGCCAACGTCCTGACTTTC	CASSLGLRGQGANVLTF